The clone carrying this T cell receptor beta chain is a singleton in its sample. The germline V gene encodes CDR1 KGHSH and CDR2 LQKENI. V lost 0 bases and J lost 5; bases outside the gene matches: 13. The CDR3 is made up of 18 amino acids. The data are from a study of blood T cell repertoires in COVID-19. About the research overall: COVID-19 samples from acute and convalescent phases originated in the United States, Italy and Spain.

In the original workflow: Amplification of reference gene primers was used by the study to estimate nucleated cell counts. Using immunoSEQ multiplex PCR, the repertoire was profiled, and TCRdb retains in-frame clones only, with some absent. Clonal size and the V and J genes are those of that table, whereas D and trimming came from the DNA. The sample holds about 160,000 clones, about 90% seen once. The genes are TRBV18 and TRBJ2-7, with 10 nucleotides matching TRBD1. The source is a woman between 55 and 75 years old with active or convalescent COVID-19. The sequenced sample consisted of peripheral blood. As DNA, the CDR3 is TGTGCCAGCTCACCACCAGGACAGGGGGTGTTATCTGGCCACGAGCAGTACTTC. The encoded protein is CASSPPGQGVLSGHEQYF.